The 8 T cell receptor beta chains below were found in one sample sequenced in a study of blood T cell repertoires in COVID-19. The method was immunoSEQ multiplex PCR; TCRdb's version includes in-frame clones alone and lacks a portion of them. The data contain 130,000 to 150,000 clones, about 86% of them singletons. Sequencing was performed on peripheral blood. These receptors were taken from a woman between 45 and 60 years old with active or convalescent COVID-19.

This chain links TRBV28 with TRBJ1-6; tentative D call: TRBD1 (5 bases). Germline-derived CDR1 and CDR2 are MDHEN and SYDVKM. The CDR3 loop spans 13 amino acids. The V end lost 3 bases, the J end lost 15 bases, and 15 bases lay between the germline ends. CDR3 sequence (DNA): TGTGCCAGCAGTTTTGTCGGTCTCAGGGACCTCCACTTT. Translating gives CASSFVGLRDLHF.

This chain connects TRBV5-1 to TRBJ1-5; TRBD1 agrees at 12 bases. The CDR3 contains 15 residues. J was trimmed by 6 bases and V by 3 bases; bases with no gene match: 4. Germline CDR1 SGHRS, CDR2 YFSETQ. The CDR3 sequence: CASSSGTGGTQPQHF. The CDR3 DNA is TGCGCCAGCAGCTCCGGGACAGGGGGCACTCAGCCCCAGCATTTT.

J is TRBJ1-4 and V is TRBV2; D call uncertain. The germline V and J ends were trimmed by 4 bases and 5 bases, with 11 bases remaining between them. The CDR3 extends over 14 amino acids. Germline V gene sequence: CDR1 SNHLY, CDR2 FYNNEI. In DNA form, the CDR3 reads TGTGCCAGCAGTGTCGGGTATATAAATGAAAAACTGTTTTTT. Translated: CASSVGYINEKLFF.

This chain joins TRBV5-1 and TRBJ1-2; 10 bases map to TRBD1. There are 13 residues in the CDR3. V lost 3 bases, J lost 8 bases, and 4 bases stayed unmatched. Germline assignment: CDR1 SGHRS and CDR2 YFSETQ. The CDR3 region has the DNA TGCGCCAGCAGCTCCGGACAGGGGGACGGCTACACCTTC. As protein: CASSSGQGDGYTF.

The CDR3 DNA sequence: TGTGCCACCAGCAACGGGGACACAGATACGCAGTATTTT. It encodes CATSNGDTDTQYF. The rearrangement uses TRBV15 and TRBJ2-3; D possibly corresponds to TRBD2 (5 bases). Germline V gene data show CDR1 as LNHNV and CDR2 as YYDKDF (reference sequence). The V end lost 4 bases, the J end lost 2 bases, and 7 bases lay between the germline ends. The CDR3 spans 13 residues.

V gene TRBV30 combines with J gene TRBJ1-1, with D possibly being TRBD1 (6 bases). Germline values: CDR1 GTSNPN, CDR2 SVGIG (reference sequence). Deletions cut 3 bases from V and 7 bases from J, with 15 bases between. The CDR3 is 13 residues long. The CDR3 loop reads CAWSYRDTGEAFF. CDR3 coding DNA: TGTGCCTGGAGCTACCGGGACACCGGTGAAGCTTTCTTT.

The chain carries TRBV5-1 and TRBJ1-2, with D possibly TRBD1 on 5 matching bases. The CDR3 extends over 12 amino acids. V lost 0 bases to trimming and J lost 6 bases, with 6 bases between them. Germline V lookup: CDR1 SGHRS, CDR2 YFSETQ. CDR3 DNA sequence: TGCGCCAGCAGCTTGGAAGGGGATGGCTACACCTTC. It codes for CASSLEGDGYTF.

This clone has a count of ten or more. V is TRBV19 and J is TRBJ1-2; maybe TRBD1 (5 bases). Germline V CDR1 and CDR2: LNHDA, SQIVND (reference sequence). V was cut by 3 bases and J by 7 bases, with 12 bases left in between. The CDR3 is made up of 13 amino acids. As DNA, the CDR3 is TGTGCCAGTAGTATTTCCGAGACAGTTGGCTACACCTTC. This translates into CASSISETVGYTF.